The 10 T cell receptor beta chains in this list originate from one sample, sequenced in a study of T cells expressing NK-cell markers. With the 5' RACE reads reprocessed, TCRdb shows one record per CDR3 protein and no DNA. Recorded for this sample: under 600,000 distinct CDR3 sequences. Sequenced material: blood T cells: a sorted CD56 or NKG2C T cell subset, CD4+ or CD8+ T cells, or bulk PBMC T cells (not recorded which). These receptors originate from a woman in her fifties or sixties in good health.

The rearrangement links TRBV15 to TRBJ2-1; TCRdb's D call, TRBD1, is unchecked because there is no DNA. The length of the CDR3 is 15 residues. The germline CDR1 and CDR2 sequences are LNHNV and YYDKDF (reference sequence). The CDR3 sequence: CATSRETGARGEQFF.

The rearrangement uses TRBV20-1 and TRBJ2-1; TCRdb's assignment of TRBD2 cannot be checked, as there is no DNA. The germline gives CDR1 DFQATT, CDR2 SNEGSKA (reference sequence). The CDR3 consists of 15 residues. This chain's CDR3 is CSARDGRLAAWEQFF.

V gene TRBV27 combines with J gene TRBJ2-7; TCRdb proposes TRBD2, but this gene call is untestable without DNA. There are 16 residues in the CDR3. The germline V gene encodes CDR1 MNHEY and CDR2 SMNVEV (reference sequence). The CDR3 reads CASSRKLDASSYEQYF.

The V and J genes are TRBV24-1 and TRBJ2-3; the TCRdb D gene call, TRBD1, has no DNA to confirm it. From germline, CDR1 is KGHDR and CDR2 SFDVKD. The CDR3 spans 15 residues. CDR3 loop: CATTSREGGLDTQYF.

The chain links TRBV7-8 to TRBJ2-3; TCRdb designates TRBD1, a call that cannot be tested without DNA. CDR1 and CDR2 from the germline V gene are SGHVS and FQNEAQ. The CDR3 loop spans 16 amino acids. The CDR3 spells CASSLRPTPLTDTQYF.

V is TRBV5-1 and J is TRBJ1-2. CDR1 and CDR2 (germline): SGHRS, YFSETQ. The CDR3 runs to 14 residues. The CDR3 reads CASSLAGSYYGYTF. Together with reference TRBV5-1 and TRBJ1-2, the CDR3 gives the full variable domain: KAGVTQTPRYLIKTRGQQVTLSCSPISGHRSVSWYQQTPGQGLQFLFEYFSETQRNKGNFPGRFSGRQFSNSRSEMNVSTLELGDSALYLCASSLAGSYYGYTFGSGTRLTVV.

The chain combines TRBV20-1 with TRBJ2-7; TCRdb proposes TRBD1, but this gene call is untestable without DNA. The CDR3 sequence is 14 residues long. Per germline, CDR1 DFQATT and CDR2 SNEGSKA (reference sequence). The CDR3 reads CSARGNLGGYEQYF.

The V call is TRBV11-3, the J call TRBJ2-1; TCRdb names TRBD2, which stays unverified in the absence of DNA. This CDR3 region has 16 residues. Germline lookup yields CDR1 SGHNT and CDR2 YENEEA. CDR3 loop: CASSLAGTSQYNEQFF.

The J gene is TRBJ2-3, the V gene TRBV25-1. This CDR3 has 15 residues. Germline-derived CDR1 and CDR2 are MGHDK and SYGVNS. The CDR3 region is CASSDPLGSTDTQYF.

This chain connects TRBV4-2 to TRBJ2-5. Germline V lookup: CDR1 LGHNA, CDR2 YNFKEQ. The CDR3 totals 16 residues. This CDR3 is CASSSPNGLSRETQYF.